A selection of T cell receptor beta chains follows, all from one sample in a study of response to subunit inactivated influenza vaccine. TCRdb processed the RT-PCR reads anew with MiXCR; each CDR3 protein has one entry. The sample records 500,000 to 600,000 distinct CDR3 sequences, about 11% being singletons. These sequences were also reported in another study, on T cells expressing NK-cell markers.

Sample: PBMCs from blood, taken on the day of vaccination. These receptors were collected from a man aged 50 to 59 who received an inactivated influenza vaccine. Both conserved end residues are part of each CDR3. The D gene is left open where the match is weak. Clone size is not always given. Where it is, it says once, few, many or a class for expanded clones.

.	TRBV5-4	.	TRBJ1-2	TGTGCCAGCAGCGAACAGACTAACTATGGCTACACCTTC	CASSEQTNYGYTF
many	TRBV29-1	.	TRBJ2-7	TGCAGCGTTGAATTAGGCAGGGCCTACGAGCAGTACTTC	CSVELGRAYEQYF
.	TRBV5-1	TRBD1	TRBJ2-5	TGCGCCAGCAGCAAACAGACAGGGGCCCTTAGCCGGGAGACCCAGTACTTC	CASSKQTGALSRETQYF
.	TRBV4-2	TRBD2	TRBJ2-5	TGTGCCAGCAGCCTGTTCCTGGGACTAGCGGGGGACGAGACCCAGTACTTC	CASSLFLGLAGDETQYF
many	TRBV6-2/TRBV6-3	.	TRBJ2-7	TGTGCCAGCAGTTACTCGCCCTACGAGCAGTACTTC	CASSYSPYEQYF
.	TRBV4-1	.	TRBJ2-1	TGCGCCAGCAGCCAAGGCCCAGGCCGTCGGGATGAGCAGTTCTTC	CASSQGPGRRDEQFF
few	TRBV29-1	.	TRBJ2-1	TGCAGCGTCGGTTTCGGTTTGACGGGTGAGCAGTTCTTC	CSVGFGLTGEQFF
.	TRBV20-1	.	TRBJ1-1	TGCAGTGCTAAGGACAGTAACACTGAAGCTTTCTTT	CSAKDSNTEAFF
.	TRBV5-1	TRBD2	TRBJ2-1	TGCGCCAGCAGCTTCGGACTAGCGGGAGTGCATGAGCAGTTCTTC	CASSFGLAGVHEQFF
few	TRBV4-1	TRBD2	TRBJ2-4	TGCGCCAGCAGCCAAGAGGAAGGAGCGGGAGTTCTCGGAAACATTCAGTACTTC	CASSQEEGAGVLGNIQYF
.	TRBV20-1	TRBD1	TRBJ2-5	TGCAGTGCTTCGCGGACAGGGGCAGAGACCCAGTACTTC	CSASRTGAETQYF
.	TRBV6-5	TRBD1	TRBJ2-2	TGTGCCAGCAGTTCGGGACAGGGATACACCGGGGAGCTGTTTTTT	CASSSGQGYTGELFF
many	TRBV10-3	TRBD2	TRBJ2-3	TGTGCCATCAGTGAGTCAGGGAGCGGGGGAAGCACAGATACGCAGTATTTT	CAISESGSGGSTDTQYF
few	TRBV6-6	.	TRBJ1-1	TGTGCCTCCGAGGCGGCTCCTGAAGCTTTCTTT	CASEAAPEAFF
.	TRBV11-2	.	TRBJ2-7	TGTGCCAGCAGCTTAGAGCAGGTACCCTCCTACGAGCAGTACTTC	CASSLEQVPSYEQYF
.	TRBV12-3/TRBV12-4	.	TRBJ1-2	TGTGCCAGCAGTTTAAACAGGTCTTACTACACCTTC	CASSLNRSYYTF
few	TRBV5-1	.	TRBJ1-6	TGCGCCAGCAGCTTGGTCGGGGGGCTCTCCTATAATTCACCCCTCCACTTT	CASSLVGGLSYNSPLHF
few	TRBV30	.	TRBJ1-1	TGTGCCTGGAGCCGGGGCCGAACTGAAGCTTTCTTT	CAWSRGRTEAFF
.	TRBV7-9	.	TRBJ2-5	TGTGCCAGCAGCTCCTGGACAGCTCAAGAGACCCAGTACTTC	CASSSWTAQETQYF
.	TRBV27	TRBD1	TRBJ2-1	TGTGCCAGCAGTCCACTCGGGACAGGGAAAAATGAGCAGTTCTTC	CASSPLGTGKNEQFF
.	TRBV6-5	TRBD2	TRBJ2-3	TGTGCCAGCAGTTACGGGACTAGCGGGGGGGCGGAAGATACGCAGTATTTT	CASSYGTSGGAEDTQYF
many	TRBV4-3	TRBD1	TRBJ1-2	TGCGCCAGCAGCCAAACAGGGGTCTATGGCTACACCTTC	CASSQTGVYGYTF
.	TRBV5-5	.	TRBJ2-3	TGTGCCAGCAGCCCGGACACACGTTCGCAGTATTTT	CASSPDTRSQYF
.	TRBV7-6	.	TRBJ1-4	TGTGCCAGCAGCCCCTCCTCCTATGAAAAACTGTTTTTT	CASSPSSYEKLFF
.	TRBV12-3/TRBV12-4	.	TRBJ2-7	TGTGCACGGACGACTCGCTCCTACGAGCAGTACTTC	CARTTRSYEQYF
few	TRBV2	.	TRBJ2-3	TGTGCCAGCTGGGCGGTCAGGGCTGATACGCAGTATTTT	CASWAVRADTQYF
.	TRBV6-5	.	TRBJ2-6	TGTGCCAGCAGTTACGGACAGCTACTCTCTGGGGCCAACGTCCTGACTTTC	CASSYGQLLSGANVLTF
few	TRBV12-3/TRBV12-4	TRBD2	TRBJ2-1	TGTGCCAGCGCCCGGGGGGAAGGATCCTACAATGAGCAGTTCTTC	CASARGEGSYNEQFF
few	TRBV18	.	TRBJ1-2	TGTGCCAGCTCGCAGGAGAAGAACTATGGCTACACCTTC	CASSQEKNYGYTF
few	TRBV5-6	.	TRBJ2-1	TGTGCCAGCAGCAGGAAACAGGGCGCGGGCGAGCAGTTCTTC	CASSRKQGAGEQFF
.	TRBV28	.	TRBJ2-1	TGTGCCAGCAGCCAGATCTCTCCGACCTCCTACAATGAGCAGTTCTTC	CASSQISPTSYNEQFF
.	TRBV11-2	.	TRBJ2-2	TGTGCCAGCAGCCAGGCTAGGACAGCGAACACCGGGGAGCTGTTTTTT	CASSQARTANTGELFF
few	TRBV15	TRBD1	TRBJ2-7	TGTGCCACCAGCAGCCGGGACAGGGGGAAGTACGAGCAGTACTTC	CATSSRDRGKYEQYF
few	TRBV5-1	.	TRBJ1-1	TGCGCCAGCAGCTTGGCCTATCAGGGCGGCACTGAAGCTTTCTTT	CASSLAYQGGTEAFF
many	TRBV5-1	TRBD1	TRBJ2-7	TGCGCCAGCAGCGGGGGACAGGGGGCCTACGAGCAGTACTTC	CASSGGQGAYEQYF
few	TRBV5-4	.	TRBJ2-7	TGTGCCAGCAGCTTCCGAAGAGGCTACGAGCAGTACTTC	CASSFRRGYEQYF
few	TRBV5-6	.	TRBJ2-6	TGTGCCAGCAGACCCGGTGACACTGGGGCCAACGTCCTGACTTTC	CASRPGDTGANVLTF
.	TRBV12-3/TRBV12-4	.	TRBJ2-1	TGTGCCAGCAGTTTCCGGGCGCCCCCCTACAATGAGCAGTTCTTC	CASSFRAPPYNEQFF
few	TRBV19	.	TRBJ2-7	TGTGCCAGTAGTATTGGCGCGGGGACCATCTACGAGCAGTACTTC	CASSIGAGTIYEQYF
many	TRBV12-3/TRBV12-4	.	TRBJ2-3	TGTGCCAGCAGCCACAGGGCTATCGCGGGATTCACAGATACGCAGTATTTT	CASSHRAIAGFTDTQYF
.	TRBV4-1	TRBD2	TRBJ2-5	TGCGCCAGCAGCCAAAGAAGCGGGGTAGAGACCCAGTACTTC	CASSQRSGVETQYF
.	TRBV12-3/TRBV12-4	.	TRBJ1-1	TGTGCCAGCAGTTTTACAGGGCAGGGAAACACTGAAGCTTTCTTT	CASSFTGQGNTEAFF
many	TRBV27	TRBD1	TRBJ2-3	TGTGCCAGCAGTTATCAGGGGGCGCCAGATACGCAGTATTTT	CASSYQGAPDTQYF
many	TRBV5-1	.	TRBJ2-7	TGCGCCAGCAGCTTGCTCAGGGGCTACGAGCAGTACTTC	CASSLLRGYEQYF
.	TRBV7-9	.	TRBJ2-7	TGTGCCAGCAGCTCCCCGGTGGAAGAGCAGTACTTC	CASSSPVEEQYF
.	TRBV6-2/TRBV6-3	TRBD2	TRBJ2-7	TGTGCCAGCAAGCCGACTAGCGGGGCCTCAGGCGAGCAGTACTTC	CASKPTSGASGEQYF
.	TRBV16	.	TRBJ2-7	TGTGCCAGCCCCCGAGGGAGCTACGAGCAGTACTTC	CASPRGSYEQYF
.	TRBV6-2/TRBV6-3	TRBD2	TRBJ2-7	TGTGCCAGCAGTGGACTAGCTCGCTGGTACTTC	CASSGLARWYF
few	TRBV5-5	.	TRBJ2-4	TGTGCCAGCAGCTTGGCCAGGGAAAAGCTTCAGTACTTC	CASSLAREKLQYF
few	TRBV6-1	.	TRBJ1-1	TGTGCCAGCAGTGAGGGTTCGGGTAACACTGAAGCTTTCTTT	CASSEGSGNTEAFF
many	TRBV4-2	TRBD2	TRBJ2-3	TGTGCCAGCAGCCAAGGGAGCGGGGGGACCCTCACAGATACGCAGTATTTT	CASSQGSGGTLTDTQYF
few	TRBV24-1	TRBD2	TRBJ2-2	TGTGCCACCAGTGCCCCTAGCGGGAGACGGAGCACCGGGGAGCTGTTTTTT	CATSAPSGRRSTGELFF
few	TRBV28	.	TRBJ1-2	TGTGCCAGCGCCCGTGGCGGCTACACCTTC	CASARGGYTF
few	TRBV5-1	TRBD2	TRBJ2-2	TGCGCCAGCAGCGCCGGACTAGCGGGGGCCCAATACACCGGGGAGCTGTTTTTT	CASSAGLAGAQYTGELFF
few	TRBV29-1	TRBD1	TRBJ2-7	TGCAGCGTCCCCACCGGGACAGGGGGCAACGAGCAGTACTTC	CSVPTGTGGNEQYF
few	TRBV7-8	.	TRBJ2-7	TGTGCCAGCAGCCCCCGTGGGCGAAGCTCCTACGAGCAGTACTTC	CASSPRGRSSYEQYF
many	TRBV10-3	.	TRBJ2-3	TGTGCCACCTCGGACCGTGTTTGGGATACGCAGTATTTT	CATSDRVWDTQYF
.	TRBV6-5	TRBD2	TRBJ2-3	TGTGCCAGCAGTTCGCTAGCGGGGCGCACAGATACGCAGTATTTT	CASSSLAGRTDTQYF
few	TRBV12-3/TRBV12-4	.	TRBJ1-5	TGTGCCAGCACCGGGGGAAATCAGCCCCAGCATTTT	CASTGGNQPQHF
few	TRBV29-1	.	TRBJ2-7	TGCAGCGTCGCTCGGACAATCTCCTACGAGCAGTACTTC	CSVARTISYEQYF